This T cell receptor (beta chain) derives from a study of blood T cell repertoires in COVID-19. Produced via immunoSEQ multiplex PCR; TCRdb's table is partial and in-frame only. The table lists roughly 250,000 clones, about 76% of them singletons. Germline CDR1 is MNHEY and CDR2 is SVGAGI. This CDR3 has 14 residues. Trimming removed 4 bases from V and 6 bases from J, with 15 bases in between. Sequenced input: peripheral blood. V usage is TRBV6-5 and J usage is TRBJ1-2, with D hard to call. This clonotype was obtained from a woman aged 55-75 years with active or convalescent COVID-19. The CDR3 DNA reads as TGTGCCAGCAGTTTCTACCAGGCCCATGATGGCTACACCTTC. It specifies CASSFYQAHDGYTF.